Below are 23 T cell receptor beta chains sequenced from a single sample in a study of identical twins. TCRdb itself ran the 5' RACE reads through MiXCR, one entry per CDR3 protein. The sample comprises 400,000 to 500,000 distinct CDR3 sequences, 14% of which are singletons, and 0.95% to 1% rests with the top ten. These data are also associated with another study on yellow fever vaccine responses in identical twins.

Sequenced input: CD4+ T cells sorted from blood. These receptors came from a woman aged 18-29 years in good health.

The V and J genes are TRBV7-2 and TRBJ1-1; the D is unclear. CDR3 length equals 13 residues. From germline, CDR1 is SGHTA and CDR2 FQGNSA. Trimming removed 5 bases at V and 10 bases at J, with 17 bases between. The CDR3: CASSPRTSSGAFF. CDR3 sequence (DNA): TGTGCCAGCAGCCCCAGGACCTCTTCCGGAGCTTTCTTT.

The CDR3 coding sequence is TGTGCCAGCAGCTTACGCGACGGTTTCCAAGAGACCCAGTACTTC. Translated, it gives CASSLRDGFQETQYF. The chain is built from TRBV7-3 and TRBJ2-5; D remains unclear. The germline CDR1 and CDR2 sequences are SGHTA and FQGTGA. V lost 2 bases to trimming and J lost 1 base, with 11 bases between them. The CDR3 spans 15 residues.

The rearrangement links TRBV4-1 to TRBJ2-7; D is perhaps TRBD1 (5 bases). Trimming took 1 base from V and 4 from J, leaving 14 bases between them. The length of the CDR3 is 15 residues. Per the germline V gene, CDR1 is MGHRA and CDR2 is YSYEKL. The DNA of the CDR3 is TGCGCCAGCAGCCAAGGGCGGCAGGACATTTACGAGCAGTACTTC. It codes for CASSQGRQDIYEQYF.

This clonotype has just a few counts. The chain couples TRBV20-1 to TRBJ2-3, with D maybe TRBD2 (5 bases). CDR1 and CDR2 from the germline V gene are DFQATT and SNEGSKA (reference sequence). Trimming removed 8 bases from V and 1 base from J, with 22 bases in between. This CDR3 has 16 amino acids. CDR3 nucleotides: TGCAGTTTAAGCGGCGGACCCACGGTTCGCACAGATACGCAGTATTTT. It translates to CSLSGGPTVRTDTQYF.

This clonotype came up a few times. The CDR3 region is CASSLVAQGWVTEAFF. As DNA, the CDR3 is TGTGCCAGCAGCTTGGTAGCACAAGGTTGGGTCACTGAAGCTTTCTTT. The rearrangement links TRBV5-5 to TRBJ1-1, with D unresolved. Germline V lookup: CDR1 SGHKS, CDR2 YYEKEE (reference sequence). Trimming removed 0 bases at V and 4 bases at J, with 16 bases between. The CDR3 is made up of 16 amino acids.

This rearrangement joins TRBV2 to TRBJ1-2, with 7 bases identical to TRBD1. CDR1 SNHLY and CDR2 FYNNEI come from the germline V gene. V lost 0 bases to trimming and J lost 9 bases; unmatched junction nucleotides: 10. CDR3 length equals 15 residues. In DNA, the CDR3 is TGTGCCAGCAGTGAAGCGCGTGGACAGGACGCCCGCTACACCTTC. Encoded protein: CASSEARGQDARYTF. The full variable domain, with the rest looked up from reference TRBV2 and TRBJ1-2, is EPEVTQTPSHQVTQMGQEVILRCVPISNHLYFYWYRQILGQKVEFLVSFYNNEISEKSEIFDDQFSVERPDGSNFTLKIRSTKLEDSAMYFCASSEARGQDARYTFGSGTRLTVV.

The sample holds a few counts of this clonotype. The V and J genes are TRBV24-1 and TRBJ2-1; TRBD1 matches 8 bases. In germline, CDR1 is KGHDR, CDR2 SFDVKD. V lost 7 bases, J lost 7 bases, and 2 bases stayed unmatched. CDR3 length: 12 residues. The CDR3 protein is CATRDRVNEQFF. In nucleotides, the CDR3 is TGTGCCACCAGGGACAGGGTTAATGAGCAGTTCTTC.

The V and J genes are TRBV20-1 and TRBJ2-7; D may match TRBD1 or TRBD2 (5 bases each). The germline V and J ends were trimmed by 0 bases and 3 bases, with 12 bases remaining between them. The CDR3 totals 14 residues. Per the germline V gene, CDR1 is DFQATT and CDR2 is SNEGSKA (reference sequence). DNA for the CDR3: TGCAGTGCTAGAGAGGGACCCACGGTCTACGAGCAGTACTTC. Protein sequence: CSAREGPTVYEQYF.

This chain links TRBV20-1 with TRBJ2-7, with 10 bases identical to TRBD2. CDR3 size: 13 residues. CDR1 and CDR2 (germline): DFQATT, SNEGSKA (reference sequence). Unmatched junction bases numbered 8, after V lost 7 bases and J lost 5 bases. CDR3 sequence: CSGLAGAAHEQYF. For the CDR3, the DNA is TGCAGTGGTCTAGCGGGGGCAGCCCACGAGCAGTACTTC.

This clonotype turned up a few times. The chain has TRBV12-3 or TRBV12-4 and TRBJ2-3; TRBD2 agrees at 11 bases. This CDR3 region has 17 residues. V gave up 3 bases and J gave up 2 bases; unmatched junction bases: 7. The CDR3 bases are TGTGCCAGCAGTTTCTCGACTAGCGGGGTGACCACAGATACGCAGTATTTT. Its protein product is CASSFSTSGVTTDTQYF.

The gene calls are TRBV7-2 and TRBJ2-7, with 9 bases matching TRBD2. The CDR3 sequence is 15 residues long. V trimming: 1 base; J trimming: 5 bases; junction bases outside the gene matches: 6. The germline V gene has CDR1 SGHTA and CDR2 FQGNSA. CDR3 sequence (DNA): TGTGCCAGCAGCTTAGGTCTGGCTAGCGGGAACGAGCAGTACTTC. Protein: CASSLGLASGNEQYF.

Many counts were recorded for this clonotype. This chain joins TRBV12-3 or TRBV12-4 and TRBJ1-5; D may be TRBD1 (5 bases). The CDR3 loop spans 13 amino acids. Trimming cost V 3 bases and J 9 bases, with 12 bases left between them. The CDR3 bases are TGTGCCAGCAGTTTGGGGGAGGGATGGCCCCAGCATTTT. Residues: CASSLGEGWPQHF.

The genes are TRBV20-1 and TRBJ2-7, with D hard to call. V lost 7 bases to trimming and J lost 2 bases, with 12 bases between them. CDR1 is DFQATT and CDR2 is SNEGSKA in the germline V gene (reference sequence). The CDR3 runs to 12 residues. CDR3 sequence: CSGRRSPYEQYF. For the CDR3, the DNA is TGCAGTGGCCGGCGTTCACCCTACGAGCAGTACTTC.

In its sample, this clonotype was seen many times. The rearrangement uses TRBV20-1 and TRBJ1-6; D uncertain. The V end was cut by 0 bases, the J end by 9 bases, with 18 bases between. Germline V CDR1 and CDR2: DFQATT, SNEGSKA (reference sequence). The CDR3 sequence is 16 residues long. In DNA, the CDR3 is TGCAGTGCTAGAGATCAAGGGAAGGGCGGGAGTTCACCCCTCCACTTT. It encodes CSARDQGKGGSSPLHF.

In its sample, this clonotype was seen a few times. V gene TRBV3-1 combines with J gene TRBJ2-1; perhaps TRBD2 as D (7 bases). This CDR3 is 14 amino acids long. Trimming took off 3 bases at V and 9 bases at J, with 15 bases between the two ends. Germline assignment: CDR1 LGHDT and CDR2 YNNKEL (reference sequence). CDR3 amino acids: CASSQPLRGAEQFF. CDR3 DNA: TGTGCCAGCAGCCAGCCTCTCCGGGGGGCTGAGCAGTTCTTC.

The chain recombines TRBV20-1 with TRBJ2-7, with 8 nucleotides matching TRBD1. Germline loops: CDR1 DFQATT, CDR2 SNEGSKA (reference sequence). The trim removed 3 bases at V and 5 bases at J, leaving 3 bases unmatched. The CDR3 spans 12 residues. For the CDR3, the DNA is TGCAGTGCTAGGACAGGGGCGGACGAGCAGTACTTC. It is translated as CSARTGADEQYF.

For the CDR3, the DNA is TGTGCCAGCCGCCCTAGCGCCTCTAGCACAGATACGCAGTATTTT. Its translation is CASRPSASSTDTQYF. This chain joins TRBV7-6 and TRBJ2-3; TRBD2 might be the D (6 bases). This CDR3 spans 15 amino acids. Germline lookup yields CDR1 SGHVS and CDR2 FNYEAQ. Between the trimmed V and J ends, which lost 8 bases and 0 bases, there was a span of 15 bases.

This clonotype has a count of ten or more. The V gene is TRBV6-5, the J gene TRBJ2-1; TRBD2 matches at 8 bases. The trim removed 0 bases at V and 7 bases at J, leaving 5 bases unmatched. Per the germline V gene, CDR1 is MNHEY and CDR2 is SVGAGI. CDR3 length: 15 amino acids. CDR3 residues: CASSYSGGLVNEQFF. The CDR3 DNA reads TGTGCCAGCAGTTACTCCGGGGGACTAGTGAATGAGCAGTTCTTC.

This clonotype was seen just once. CDR3 amino acids: CSTRSGTGAGELFF. The CDR3 nucleotides read TGCAGTACCCGTTCCGGGACAGGGGCCGGGGAGCTGTTTTTT. The chain recombines TRBV20-1 with TRBJ2-2, with 10 bases that match TRBD1. CDR1 is DFQATT, CDR2 SNEGSKA, per germline (reference sequence). Unmatched junction bases numbered 9, after V lost 8 bases and J lost 6 bases. This CDR3 region has 14 residues.

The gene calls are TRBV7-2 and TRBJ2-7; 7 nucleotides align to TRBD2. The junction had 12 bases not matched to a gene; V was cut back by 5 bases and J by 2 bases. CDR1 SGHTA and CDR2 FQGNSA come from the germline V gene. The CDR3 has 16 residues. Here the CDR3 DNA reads TGTGCCAGCAGCCATGCCCCCAGCGGGACCGCCTACGAGCAGTACTTC. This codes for CASSHAPSGTAYEQYF.

CDR3 nucleotides: TGTGCCACCAGCAGAGTAGTATCACCCCATTCGAGCTCCTACGAGCAGTACTTC. This sequence encodes CATSRVVSPHSSSYEQYF. V is TRBV15 and J is TRBJ2-7; D ambiguous. This CDR3 contains 18 residues. CDR1 and CDR2 from the germline V gene are LNHNV and YYDKDF (reference sequence). Between the trimmed V and J ends, which lost 1 base and 0 bases, there was a span of 19 bases.

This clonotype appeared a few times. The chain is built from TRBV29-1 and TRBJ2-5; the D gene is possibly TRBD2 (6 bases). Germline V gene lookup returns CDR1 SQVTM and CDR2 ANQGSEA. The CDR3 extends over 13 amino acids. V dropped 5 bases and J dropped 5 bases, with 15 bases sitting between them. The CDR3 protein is CSVHGRGRETQYF. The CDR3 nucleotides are TGCAGCGTTCACGGGCGGGGAAGGGAGACCCAGTACTTC. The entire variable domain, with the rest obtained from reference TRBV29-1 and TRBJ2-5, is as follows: SAVISQKPSRDICQRGTSLTIQCQVDSQVTMMFWYRQQPGQSLTLIATANQGSEATYESGFVIDKFPISRPNLTFSTLTVSNMSPEDSSIYLCSVHGRGRETQYFGPGTRLLVL.

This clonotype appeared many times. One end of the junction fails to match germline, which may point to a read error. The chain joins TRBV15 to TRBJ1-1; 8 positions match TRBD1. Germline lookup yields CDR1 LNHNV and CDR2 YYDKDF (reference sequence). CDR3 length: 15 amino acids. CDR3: CATSGDRGRNTEAFF. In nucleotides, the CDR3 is TGTGCCACCAGCGGAGACAGGGGCCGGAACACTGAAGCTTTCTTT.